This TCR beta chain originates from a study of graft-versus-host responses after intestinal transplantation. General study findings and limits: GvH clones occurred in recipient marrow; some first appeared in ileum or blood.

Clones were read by immunoSEQ multiplex PCR, and TCRdb kept only the in-frame ones, dropping some. The sample lists 85,000 to 100,000 clones, around 90% occurring once. Details on this clone: Its antigen remains unidentified.

Germline V gene data show CDR1 as MNHNS and CDR2 as SASEGT. The V end lost 4 bases, the J end lost 1 base, and 19 bases lay between the germline ends. This CDR3 has 17 residues. The receptor comes from a human donor who received an intestinal transplant. The rearrangement joins TRBV6-1 to TRBJ1-1; D remains unclear. Sequencing used unstimulated CD4+ T cells sorted from spleen or lymph node cells, obtained before intestinal transplant. DNA of the CDR3: TGTGCCAGCAGTGCTTTGCGGTTGCACATCACGAACACTGAAGCTTTCTTT. Amino acids: CASSALRLHITNTEAFF.